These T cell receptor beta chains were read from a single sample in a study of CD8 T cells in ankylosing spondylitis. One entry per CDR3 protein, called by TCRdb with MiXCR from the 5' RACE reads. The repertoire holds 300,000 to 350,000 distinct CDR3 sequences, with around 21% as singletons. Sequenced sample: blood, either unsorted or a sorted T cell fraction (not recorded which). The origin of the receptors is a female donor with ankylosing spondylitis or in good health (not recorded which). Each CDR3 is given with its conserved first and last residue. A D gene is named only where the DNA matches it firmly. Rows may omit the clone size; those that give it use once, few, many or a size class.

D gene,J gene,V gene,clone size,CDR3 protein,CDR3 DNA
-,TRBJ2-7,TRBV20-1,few,CSARTSSEQYF,TGCAGTGCTAGGACCTCTAGCGAGCAGTACTTC
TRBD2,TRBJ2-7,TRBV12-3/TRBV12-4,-,CASRGGRAPYEQYF,TGTGCCAGCCGGGGGGGGCGGGCCCCCTACGAGCAGTACTTC
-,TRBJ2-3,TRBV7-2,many,CASSLVGGGTDTQYF,TGTGCCAGCAGCTTAGTGGGGGGTGGCACAGATACGCAGTATTTT
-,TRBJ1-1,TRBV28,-,CASTTPAGRWTEAFF,TGTGCCAGCACTACCCCCGCGGGGCGCTGGACTGAAGCTTTCTTT
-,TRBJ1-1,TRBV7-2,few,CASSLAPGGNTEAFF,TGTGCCAGCAGCTTAGCCCCGGGGGGTAACACTGAAGCTTTCTTT
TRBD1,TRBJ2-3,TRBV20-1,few,CSARTSSGRGGGTQYF,TGCAGTGCTAGGACGTCAAGTGGGAGAGGGGGCGGTACGCAGTATTTT
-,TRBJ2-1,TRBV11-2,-,CASSFRLPGDEQFF,TGTGCCAGCAGTTTTCGACTACCCGGGGATGAGCAGTTCTTC
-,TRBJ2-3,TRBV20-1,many,CSATWSGTDTQYF,TGCAGTGCTACATGGAGTGGCACAGATACGCAGTATTTT
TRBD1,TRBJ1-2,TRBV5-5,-,CASSYGTAESYYGYTF,TGTGCCAGCAGCTACGGGACAGCCGAAAGCTACTATGGCTACACCTTC
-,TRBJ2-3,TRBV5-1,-,CASSLAQASTDTQYF,TGCGCCAGCAGCTTGGCGCAAGCTAGCACAGATACGCAGTATTTT
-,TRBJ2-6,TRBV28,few,CASSPDLKHLDSGANVLTF,TGTGCCAGCAGTCCTGACCTGAAACACCTCGACTCTGGGGCCAACGTCCTGACTTTC
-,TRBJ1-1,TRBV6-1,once,CASSQMTANTEAFF,TGTGCCAGCAGTCAAATGACAGCGAACACTGAAGCTTTCTTT
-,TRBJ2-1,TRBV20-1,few,CSAPTGKRDNEQFF,TGCAGTGCGCCTACAGGGAAAAGGGACAATGAGCAGTTCTTC
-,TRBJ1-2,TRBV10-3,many,CAISSAGEGYGYTF,TGTGCCATCAGTTCCGCGGGGGAAGGATATGGCTACACCTTC
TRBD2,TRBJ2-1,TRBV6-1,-,CASLSLAGITNEQFF,TGTGCCAGTCTCTCTCTAGCGGGTATTACCAATGAGCAGTTCTTC
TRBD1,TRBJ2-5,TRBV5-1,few,CASSPGTAEQETQYF,TGCGCCAGCAGCCCAGGGACAGCCGAGCAAGAGACCCAGTACTTC
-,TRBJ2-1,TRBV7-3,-,CASSPGPRGGENEQFF,TGTGCCAGCAGCCCAGGGCCCCGAGGGGGTGAGAATGAGCAGTTCTTC
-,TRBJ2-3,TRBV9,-,CASSVVGDGTDTQYF,TGTGCCAGCAGCGTAGTAGGAGATGGCACAGATACGCAGTATTTT
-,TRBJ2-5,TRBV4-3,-,CASSQEQQETQYF,TGCGCCAGCAGCCAAGAACAGCAAGAGACCCAGTACTTC
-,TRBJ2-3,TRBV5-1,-,CASSLDAGGGQGTDTQYF,TGCGCCAGCAGCTTGGACGCTGGGGGGGGACAGGGCACAGATACGCAGTATTTT
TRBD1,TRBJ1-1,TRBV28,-,CASSSPGGIDTEAFF,TGTGCCAGCAGTTCCCCAGGGGGCATTGACACTGAAGCTTTCTTT
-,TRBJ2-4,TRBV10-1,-,CASSEGQGQAKNIQYF,TGCGCCAGCAGTGAAGGGCAAGGGCAAGCCAAAAACATTCAGTACTTC
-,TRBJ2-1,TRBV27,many,CASTPRFRLDEQFF,TGTGCCAGCACCCCCCGGTTTCGTTTGGATGAGCAGTTCTTC
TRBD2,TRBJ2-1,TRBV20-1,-,CSAMRFRLAGDNEQFF,TGCAGTGCTATGCGGTTCAGACTAGCGGGGGACAATGAGCAGTTCTTC
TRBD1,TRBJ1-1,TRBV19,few,CASSTDRGHFNTEAFF,TGTGCCAGTAGTACAGACAGGGGGCACTTCAACACTGAAGCTTTCTTT
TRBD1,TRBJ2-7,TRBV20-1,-,CSARPGQGISEQYF,TGCAGTGCGCGTCCGGGACAGGGAATCAGCGAGCAGTACTTC
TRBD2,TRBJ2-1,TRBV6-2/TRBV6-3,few,CASLSSGRGYNEQFF,TGTGCCAGCTTATCCAGCGGGAGGGGCTACAATGAGCAGTTCTTC
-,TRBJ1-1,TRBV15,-,CATSRPQTEAFF,TGTGCCACCAGCAGACCCCAGACTGAAGCTTTCTTT
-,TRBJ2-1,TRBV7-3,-,CASSLSRASGEQFF,TGTGCCAGCAGCTTAAGTCGGGCCTCGGGTGAGCAGTTCTTC
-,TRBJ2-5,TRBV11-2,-,CASSLAYWETQYF,TGTGCCAGCAGCTTAGCCTATTGGGAGACCCAGTACTTC
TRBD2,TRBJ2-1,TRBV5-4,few,CASSLEREFNEQFF,TGTGCCAGCAGCTTGGAGCGGGAGTTCAATGAGCAGTTCTTC
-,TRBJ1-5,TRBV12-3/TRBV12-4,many,CASSLDSELSNQPQHF,TGTGCCAGCAGTTTGGACAGTGAACTTAGCAATCAGCCCCAGCATTTT
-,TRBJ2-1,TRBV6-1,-,CASSPYRDSYNEQFF,TGTGCCAGCAGTCCCTATAGGGACTCCTACAATGAGCAGTTCTTC
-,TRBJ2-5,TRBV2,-,CASSARVGATQYF,TGTGCCAGCAGTGCAAGGGTAGGCGCGACCCAGTACTTC
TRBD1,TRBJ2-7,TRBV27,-,CASSPPGQSVYLQQYF,TGTGCCAGCAGTCCCCCGGGACAGAGCGTTTACCTTCAGCAGTACTTC
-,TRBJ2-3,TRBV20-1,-,CSACPGVAERTDTQYF,TGCAGTGCTTGCCCGGGGGTAGCGGAACGAACAGATACGCAGTATTTT
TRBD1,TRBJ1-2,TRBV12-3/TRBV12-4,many,CASSDRDNYGYTF,TGTGCCAGCAGCGACAGGGATAACTATGGCTACACCTTC
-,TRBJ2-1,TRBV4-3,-,CASSQGRGRSSYNEQFF,TGCGCCAGCAGCCAAGGCAGGGGCCGTTCGTCCTACAATGAGCAGTTCTTC
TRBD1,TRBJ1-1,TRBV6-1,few,CASSAQGLNTEAFF,TGTGCCAGCAGTGCACAGGGGTTGAACACTGAAGCTTTCTTT
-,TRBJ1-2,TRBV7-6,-,CASSLEGLRYTF,TGTGCCAGCAGCTTGGAGGGTTTACGCTACACCTTC
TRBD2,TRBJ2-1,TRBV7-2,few,CASSPVATSGENEQFF,TGTGCCAGCAGCCCCGTGGCCACTAGCGGGGAGAATGAGCAGTTCTTC
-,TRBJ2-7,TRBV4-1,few,CASSQEEVHGDPYEQYF,TGCGCCAGCAGCCAAGAAGAAGTCCATGGGGATCCCTACGAGCAGTACTTC
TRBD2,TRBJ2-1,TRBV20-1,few,CSARVGLAGSSYNEQFF,TGCAGTGCTAGAGTTGGGCTAGCGGGAAGCTCCTACAATGAGCAGTTCTTC
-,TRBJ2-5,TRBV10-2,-,CASRDRNQETQYF,TGCGCCAGCAGGGACAGAAACCAAGAGACCCAGTACTTC
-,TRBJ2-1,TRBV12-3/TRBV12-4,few,CASRNPGLPYNEQFF,TGTGCCAGCAGAAACCCGGGACTCCCATACAATGAGCAGTTCTTC